This T cell receptor beta chain originates from a study of T-cell memory formation after mild COVID-19. In TCRdb, the 5' RACE reads were re-called with MiXCR into one record per CDR3 protein. The sample yields about 430,000 distinct CDR3 sequences, approximately 24% seen once. Germline CDR1 SGDLS, CDR2 YYNGEE. The CDR3 runs to 12 residues. V shed 0 bases and J shed 4 bases, with 4 bases lying between them. The sample holds a few counts of this clonotype. This TCR was recovered from an adult woman who had mild COVID-19 (a few samples of this study predate the infection). Cell type and time point are not known. The sequencing input was PBMCs or a T cell subset sorted from them (not recorded which). The rearrangement joins TRBV9 to TRBJ2-5; no firm D call. CDR3 DNA sequence: TGTGCCAGCAGCGTAGAAGGAGAGACCCAGTACTTC. It codes for CASSVEGETQYF. Full variable domain (rest looked up from reference TRBV9 and TRBJ2-5): DSGVTQTPKHLITATGQRVTLRCSPRSGDLSVYWYQQSLDQGLQFLIQYYNGEERAKGNILERFSAQQFPDLHSELNLSSLELGDSALYFCASSVEGETQYFGPGTRLLVL.